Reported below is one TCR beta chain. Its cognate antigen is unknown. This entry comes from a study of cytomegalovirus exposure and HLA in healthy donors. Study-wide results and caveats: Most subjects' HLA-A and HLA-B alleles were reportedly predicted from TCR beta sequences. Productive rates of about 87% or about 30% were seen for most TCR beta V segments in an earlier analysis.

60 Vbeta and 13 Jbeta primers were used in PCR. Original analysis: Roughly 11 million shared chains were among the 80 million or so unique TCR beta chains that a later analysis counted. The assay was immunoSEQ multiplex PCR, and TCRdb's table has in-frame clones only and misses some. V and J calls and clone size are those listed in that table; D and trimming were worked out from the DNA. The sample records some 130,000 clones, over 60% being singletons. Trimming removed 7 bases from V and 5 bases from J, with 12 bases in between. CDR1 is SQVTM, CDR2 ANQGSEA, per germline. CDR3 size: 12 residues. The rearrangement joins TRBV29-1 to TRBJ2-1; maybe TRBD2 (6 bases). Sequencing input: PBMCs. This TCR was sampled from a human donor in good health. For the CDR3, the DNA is TGCAGCGGGGGGACTGAAGACAATGAGCAGTTCTTC. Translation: CSGGTEDNEQFF.